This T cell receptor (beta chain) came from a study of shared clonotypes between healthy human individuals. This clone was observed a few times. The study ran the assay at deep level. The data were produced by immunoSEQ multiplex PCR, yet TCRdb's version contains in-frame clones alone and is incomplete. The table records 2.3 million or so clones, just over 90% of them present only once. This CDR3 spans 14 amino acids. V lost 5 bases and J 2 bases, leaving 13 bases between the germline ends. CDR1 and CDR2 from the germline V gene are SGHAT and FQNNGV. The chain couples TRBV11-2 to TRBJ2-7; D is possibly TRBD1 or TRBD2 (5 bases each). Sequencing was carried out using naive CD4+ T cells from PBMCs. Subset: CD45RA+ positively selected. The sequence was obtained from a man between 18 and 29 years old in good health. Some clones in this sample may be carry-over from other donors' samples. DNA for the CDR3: TGTGCCAGCAGCCCGGGACGAAATACCTACGAGCAGTACTTC. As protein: CASSPGRNTYEQYF.